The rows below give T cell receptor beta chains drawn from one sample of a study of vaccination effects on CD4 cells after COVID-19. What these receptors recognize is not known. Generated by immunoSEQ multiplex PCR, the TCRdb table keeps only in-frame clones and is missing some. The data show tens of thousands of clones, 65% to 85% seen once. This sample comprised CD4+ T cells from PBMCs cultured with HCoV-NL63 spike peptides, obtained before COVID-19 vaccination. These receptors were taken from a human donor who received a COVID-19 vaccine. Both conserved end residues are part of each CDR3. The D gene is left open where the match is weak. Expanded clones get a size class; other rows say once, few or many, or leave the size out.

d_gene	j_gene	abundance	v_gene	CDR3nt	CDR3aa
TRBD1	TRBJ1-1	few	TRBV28	TGTGCCAGCAGTCCCGGGACAGTGAACACTGAAGCTTTCTTT	CASSPGTVNTEAFF
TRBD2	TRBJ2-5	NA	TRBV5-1	TGCGCCAGCAGCTCTGGGGGGGGAACGAGGGAGACCCAGTACTTC	CASSSGGGTRETQYF
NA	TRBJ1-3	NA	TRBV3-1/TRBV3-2	TGTGCCAGCAGCCATAGGGGACCAAGTGGAAACACCATATATTTT	CASSHRGPSGNTIYF
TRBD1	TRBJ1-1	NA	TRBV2	TGTGCCAGCAGCGAACTGGGACAGGGGTACACTGAAGCTTTCTTT	CASSELGQGYTEAFF
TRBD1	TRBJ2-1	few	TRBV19	TGTGCCAGTAGTATAAGGTTGACAGGGGGTTCAATCAATGAGCAGTTCTTC	CASSIRLTGGSINEQFF
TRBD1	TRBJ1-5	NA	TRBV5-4	TGTGCCAGCAGCCCCGGGACAGGGGGCAATCAGCCCCAGCATTTT	CASSPGTGGNQPQHF
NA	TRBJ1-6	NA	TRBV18	TGTGCCAGCTCACCCTGGGGTGACTATAATTCACCCCTCCACTTT	CASSPWGDYNSPLHF
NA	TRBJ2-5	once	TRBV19	TGTGCCAGTAGTATTACAGTATTCGGGACCCAGTACTTC	CASSITVFGTQYF
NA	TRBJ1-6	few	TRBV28	TGTGCCAGCAACCCCCAGACAGACTATAATTCACCCCTCCACTTT	CASNPQTDYNSPLHF
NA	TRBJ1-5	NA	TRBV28	TGTGCCAGCAGGACCCCCTTGGGCAATCAGCCCCAGCATTTT	CASRTPLGNQPQHF
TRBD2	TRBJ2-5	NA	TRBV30	TGTGCCTGGAGTGTACCGGGACTAGAGCGGGAGACCCAGTACTTC	CAWSVPGLERETQYF
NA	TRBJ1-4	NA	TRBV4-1	TGCGCCAGCAGCCAAGATCGTCGCTTGAATGAAAAACTGTTTTTT	CASSQDRRLNEKLFF
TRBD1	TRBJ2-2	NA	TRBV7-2	TGTGCCAGCAGGAGAAACAGGGGAGACACCGGGGAGCTGTTTTTT	CASRRNRGDTGELFF
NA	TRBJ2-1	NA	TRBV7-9	TGTGCCAGCAGCTACAATGAGCAGTTCTTC	CASSYNEQFF
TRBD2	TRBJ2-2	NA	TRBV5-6	TGTGCCAGCAGCTCCCGGGCCTTACTAGCGGGGGTCAACACCGGGGAGCTGTTTTTT	CASSSRALLAGVNTGELFF
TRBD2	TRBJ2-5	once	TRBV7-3	TGTGCCAGCCCGGCCCACCTAGCGGGGGGTCCCCCGCCCCGCTATGCACAAGAGACCCAGTACTTC	CASPAHLAGGPPPRYAQETQYF
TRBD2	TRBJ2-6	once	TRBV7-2	TGTGCCAGCAGCTTCCGGGGGGGCTCTGGGGCCAACGTCCTGACTTTC	CASSFRGGSGANVLTF
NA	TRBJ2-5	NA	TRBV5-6	TGTGCCAGCAGCCTCCGGAGTGAAGAGACCCAGTACTTC	CASSLRSEETQYF
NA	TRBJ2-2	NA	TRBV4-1	TGCGCCAGCAGCCAAGATCTCTTGAGGAAGACCGGGGAGCTGTTTTTT	CASSQDLLRKTGELFF
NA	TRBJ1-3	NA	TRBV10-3	TGTGCCATCAGTGTAACTTCTGGAAACACCATATATTTT	CAISVTSGNTIYF
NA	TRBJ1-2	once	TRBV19	TGTGCCAGTGTAGGGTACTATGGCTACACCTTC	CASVGYYGYTF
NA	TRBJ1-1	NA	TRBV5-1	TGCGCCAGCAGTACACCGGGGGCGAGCACTGAAGCTTTCTTT	CASSTPGASTEAFF
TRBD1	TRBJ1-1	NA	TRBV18	TGTGCCAGCTCACCACAGGGGGCCCTTGAAGCTTTCTTT	CASSPQGALEAFF
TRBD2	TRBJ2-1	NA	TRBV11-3	TGTGCCAGCAGCCCAATACAGACGGCTAGCGGGGGGCAGAATGAGCAGTTCTTC	CASSPIQTASGGQNEQFF
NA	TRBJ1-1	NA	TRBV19	TGTGCCAGCCGGGGTAACACTGAAGCTTTCTTT	CASRGNTEAFF
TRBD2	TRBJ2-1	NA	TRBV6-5	TGTGCCAGCAAACCACTAGCGGGGGATACAATGGAGCAGTTCTTC	CASKPLAGDTMEQFF
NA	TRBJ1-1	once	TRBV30	TGTGCCTGGAGCAGGTCCCCCCACATGAACACTGAAGCTTTCTTT	CAWSRSPHMNTEAFF
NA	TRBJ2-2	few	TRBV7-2	TGTGCCAGCAGCTTAGCACCCGCGAACACCGGGGAGCTGTTTTTT	CASSLAPANTGELFF